This entry concerns a single T cell receptor beta chain. This clonotype has a count of ten or more. Its cognate antigen has yet to be identified. Nothing much larger sits one base from this clone, and base qualities are not available. The sample comes from a study of CD8+CD57+ T cells in acquired aplastic anemia (dated by TCRdb to about 2018). As for the study more broadly: Extracted DNA from sorted CD4+ and CD8+ cells averaged approximately 3 ug, ranging from roughly 0.19 to 27.4 ug. Healthy donor samples averaged about 9.8 million reads for CD4+ and fewer than 12 million for CD8+ cells.

What the study reported, not specific to this receptor: Patients and healthy controls showed no significant difference in CD8+ Simpson's diversity (P=0.060). Roughly 30 CD8+ CDR3 sequences were shared between patients and controls but appeared highly expressed in patients and within their immunodominant clones.

V is reduced by 0 bases and J by 9 bases, leaving a spacing of 10 bases between them. The germline V gene (reference sequence) provides CDR1 GTSNPN and CDR2 SVGIG. The CDR3 numbers 12 residues from cysteine through phenylalanine. Here the CDR3 DNA is all that survives: 36 bases in frame from base 1. Genomic DNA served as template for TCR beta VDJ combination and CDR3 sequence profiling. TCR repertoire sequencing was run on an Illumina HiSeq 2000. The study's processing was this. TRBV/TRBJ rearrangement plots, CDR3 size and DJ length profiles, and Simpson's diversity index were used to evaluate the repertoires. The immunodominant clone was defined as the most abundant DNA sequence in deep sequencing data. CDR3 amino acid sequences were screened for sharing across subjects and compared with published repertoires and the VDJdb database. The public reads were reanalyzed by TCRdb: fastp trimming at Q25, MiXCR alignment, in-frame beta chains only. For every CDR3 protein sequence, its rows merge into one entry that carries the most common genes and DNA. TCRdb, not the authors, supplied the V and J calls. The sample yields approximately 130,000 distinct CDR3 sequences; approximately 41% were counted once. Almost 8.5% of the sample lies in the top ten.

The study deep-sequenced TCR repertoires of sorted CD4+ and CD8+ blood T cells from severe aplastic anemia patients and healthy subjects. Ficoll-Paque density gradient centrifugation was used to isolate peripheral blood mononuclear cells. CD4+ and CD8+ T cells were sorted by FACS or magnetic beads before DNA extraction. The rearranged segments are TRBV30 and TRBJ2-3; no D gene can be assigned with confidence. The TCR comes from a human donor in good health, serving as a control. Sequencing input: sorted CD4+, CD8+, or CD8+CD57+ T cells (not recorded which) from PBMCs. The CDR3 in this case is CAWSVLQDTQYF. The nucleotide sequence reads as follows: TGTGCCTGGAGTGTACTTCAAGACACGCAGTATTTT.